This T cell receptor beta chain originates from a study of identical twins. The CDR3 loop spans 14 amino acids. Trimming took 3 bases from V and 4 from J, leaving 12 bases between them. TCRdb reprocessed the 5' RACE reads with MiXCR, giving one entry per CDR3 protein. This table has about 220,000 distinct CDR3 sequences, over 8% appearing once. Donors uniformly comprised healthy Caucasians. This clonotype appeared many times. V gene TRBV12-3 or TRBV12-4 combines with J gene TRBJ1-1; D uncertain. The receptor's source is a woman between 18 and 30 years old in good health. The specimen sequenced was memory (CD45RO+) T cells sorted from blood. CDR3 protein: CASSLTLGATEAFF. For the CDR3, the DNA is TGTGCCAGCAGTTTGACGTTGGGTGCCACTGAAGCTTTCTTT.